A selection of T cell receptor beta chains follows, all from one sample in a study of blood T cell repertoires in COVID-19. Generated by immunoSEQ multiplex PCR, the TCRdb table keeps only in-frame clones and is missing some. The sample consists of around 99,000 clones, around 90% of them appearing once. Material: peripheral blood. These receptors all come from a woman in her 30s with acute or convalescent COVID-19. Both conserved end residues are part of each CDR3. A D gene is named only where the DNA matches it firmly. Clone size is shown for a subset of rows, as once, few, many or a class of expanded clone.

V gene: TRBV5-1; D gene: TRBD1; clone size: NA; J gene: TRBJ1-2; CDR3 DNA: TGCGCCAGCAGCTTGGACAGGGGGGACCCCTATGGCTACACCTTC; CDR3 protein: CASSLDRGDPYGYTF
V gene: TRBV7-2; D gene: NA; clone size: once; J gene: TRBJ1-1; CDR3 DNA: TGTGCCAGCAGCCAATCAATTTGGCCGCAGAACACTGAAGCTTTCTTT; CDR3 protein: CASSQSIWPQNTEAFF
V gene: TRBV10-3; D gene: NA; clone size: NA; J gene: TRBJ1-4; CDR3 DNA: TGTGCCATCAGTGGACAGGACGAAAAACTGTTTTTT; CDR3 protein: CAISGQDEKLFF
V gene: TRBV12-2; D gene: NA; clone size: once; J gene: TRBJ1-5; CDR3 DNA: TGTGCAAGTCGCTCCGGGGGACAGGGGTCCCCAGGGGCCCAGCATTTT; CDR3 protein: CASRSGGQGSPGAQHF
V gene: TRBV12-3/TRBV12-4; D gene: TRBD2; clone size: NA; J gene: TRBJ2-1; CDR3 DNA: TGTGCCAGCAGTTTAGGGACTAGCGCTGAGCAGTTCTTC; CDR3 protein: CASSLGTSAEQFF
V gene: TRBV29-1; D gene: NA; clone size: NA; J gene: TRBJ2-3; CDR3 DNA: TGCAGCGCGTCCAGGGGAGGCACAGATACGCAGTATTTT; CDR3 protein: CSASRGGTDTQYF
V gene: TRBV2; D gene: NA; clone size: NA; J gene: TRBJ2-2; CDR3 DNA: TGTGCCAGCAGTGCTGACTCGAACACCGGGGAGCTGTTTTTT; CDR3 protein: CASSADSNTGELFF
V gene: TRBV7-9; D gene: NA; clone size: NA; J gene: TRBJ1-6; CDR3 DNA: TGTGCCAGCAGCTTAGGACAGAATTCACCCCTCCACTTT; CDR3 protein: CASSLGQNSPLHF
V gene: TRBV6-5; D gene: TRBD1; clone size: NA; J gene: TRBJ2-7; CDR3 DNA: TGTGCCAGCAGAAAGGACAGGGTTGCCTACGAGCAGTACTTC; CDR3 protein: CASRKDRVAYEQYF
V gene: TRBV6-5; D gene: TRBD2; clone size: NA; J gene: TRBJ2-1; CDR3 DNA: TGTGCCAGCAGCCTACTAGCGGGAGTAGGTCATGAGCAGTTCTTC; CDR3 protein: CASSLLAGVGHEQFF
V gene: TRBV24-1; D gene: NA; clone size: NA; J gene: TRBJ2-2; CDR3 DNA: TGTGCCACCAGTGATTTGACAACCACCGGGGAGCTGTTTTTT; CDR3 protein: CATSDLTTTGELFF
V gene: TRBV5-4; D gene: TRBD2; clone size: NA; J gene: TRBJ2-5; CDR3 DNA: TGTGCCAGCAGCCCCACACTAGCGGGAGGGCCAATTGTAGAGACCCAGTACTTC; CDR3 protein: CASSPTLAGGPIVETQYF
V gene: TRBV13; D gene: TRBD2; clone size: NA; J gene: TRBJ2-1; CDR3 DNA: TGTGCCAGCACCTTTAGCGGGAAGTCGGATGAGCAGTTCTTC; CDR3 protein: CASTFSGKSDEQFF
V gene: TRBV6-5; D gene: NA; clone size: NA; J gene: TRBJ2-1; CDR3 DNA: TGTGCCAGCAGTTCAGCGGGCAACTCCTACAATGAGCAGTTCTTC; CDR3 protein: CASSSAGNSYNEQFF
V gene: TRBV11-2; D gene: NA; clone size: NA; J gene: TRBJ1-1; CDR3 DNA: TGTGCCAGCAGCTTTTCCATGAACACTGAAGCTTTCTTT; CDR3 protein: CASSFSMNTEAFF
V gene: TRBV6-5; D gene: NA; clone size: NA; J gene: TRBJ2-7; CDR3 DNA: TGTGCCAGCGGGACTTACGAGCAGTACTTC; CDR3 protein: CASGTYEQYF